This T cell receptor (beta chain) was profiled in a study of response to subunit inactivated influenza vaccine. TCRdb re-derived calls from the RT-PCR reads in MiXCR, one entry per CDR3 protein. Here the sample spans over 300,000 distinct CDR3 sequences, just over 20% being singletons. Trimming at V came to 3 bases and at J to 2 bases, leaving 1 base not matched to a gene. Germline values: CDR1 ENHRY, CDR2 SYGVKD. The CDR3 length is 14 residues. Specimen: PBMCs from blood, collected less than 22 months after vaccination. The sequence derives from a man in his fifties or sixties who received an inactivated influenza vaccine. The genes are TRBV10-3 and TRBJ2-1, with 7 bases lining up with TRBD2. CDR3 DNA: TGTGCCATCAGTGACGGACTAGCCTACAATGAGCAGTTCTTC. Translated, it gives CAISDGLAYNEQFF.